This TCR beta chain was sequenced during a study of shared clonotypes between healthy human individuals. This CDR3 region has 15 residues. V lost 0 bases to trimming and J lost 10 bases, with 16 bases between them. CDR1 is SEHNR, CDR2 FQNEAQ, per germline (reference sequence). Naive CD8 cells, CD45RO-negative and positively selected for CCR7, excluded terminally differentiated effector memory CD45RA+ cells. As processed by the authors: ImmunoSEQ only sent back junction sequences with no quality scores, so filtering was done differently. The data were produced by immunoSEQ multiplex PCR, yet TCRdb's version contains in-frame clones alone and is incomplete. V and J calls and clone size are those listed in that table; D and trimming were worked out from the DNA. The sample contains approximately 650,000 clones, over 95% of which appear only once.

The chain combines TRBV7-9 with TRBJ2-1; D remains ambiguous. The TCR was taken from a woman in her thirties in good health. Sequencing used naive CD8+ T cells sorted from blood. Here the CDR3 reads CASSLAPTPSLEQFF. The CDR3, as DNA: TGTGCCAGCAGCTTAGCTCCAACGCCCTCCCTAGAGCAGTTCTTC.